This T cell receptor (beta chain) was sequenced in a study of T cell repertoires in cytomegalovirus infection. About the study: CMV infection and matching HLA type were both indicated by public TCR beta signatures. Study-level findings and limits: The cumulative frequency of public TCR beta families distinguished individuals who carried CMV together with the relevant HLA.

The sample holds a few counts of this clonotype. Antigen specificity is unknown. TCRdb passed the reads through MiXCR, listing each CDR3 protein once. There are approximately 270,000 distinct CDR3 sequences in the sample; under 25% occur only once, and 15% to 20% lies in the top ten. CDR1 is MNHNS, CDR2 SASEGT, per germline. CDR3 length: 17 residues. V dropped 6 bases and J dropped 2; count of bases not matched to a gene: 7. The source of this sequence is a human donor in good health (CMV status not recorded). Some clones in this sample may be carry-over from other donors' samples. The sample consisted of cultured PBMCs, taken from culture after CMV antigen stimulation. The chain couples TRBV6-1 to TRBJ2-3; TRBD2 agrees at 14 bases. For the CDR3, the DNA is TGTGCCAGCAGCCCTCGACTAGCGGGAGGGCTCACAGATACGCAGTATTTT. It translates to CASSPRLAGGLTDTQYF.